This T cell receptor beta chain stems from a study of cytotoxic CD8 clonotypes in ibrutinib-treated CLL. Study as a whole: Among the patients, approximately ten presented as relapsed/refractory and fewer than 16 as treatment-naive; 17 to 18 showed unmutated IGHV. General study results and limits: Higher clonality was seen at ibrutinib response and a return toward baseline at progression. Sampling time points were not equivalent between sustained-remission and progressing patients.

Produced via immunoSEQ multiplex PCR; TCRdb's table is partial and in-frame only. The sample lists tens of thousands of clones, 70% to 90% seen once, with 6% to 9% in the top ten. Of note for this clone: What it binds is unknown.

CDR1 and CDR2 from the germline V gene are SNHLY and FYNNEI. V dropped 7 bases and J dropped 0 bases, with 7 bases sitting between them. The CDR3 consists of 13 residues. This TCR derives from a human donor with chronic lymphocytic leukemia. The source was PBMCs, collected at disease progression, from a patient treated with ibrutinib. The chain has TRBV2 and TRBJ1-3, with D hard to call. The CDR3 sequence is CASTLDSGNTIYF. CDR3 DNA: TGTGCCAGCACTCTGGACTCTGGAAACACCATATATTTT.